This paragraph covers one T cell receptor (beta chain) sequence. Antigen specificity is unknown. Second-dose timings of about 4 or about 12 weeks were pooled. The entry originates in a study of T cell responses to AZD1222 COVID-19 vaccine. Findings and limits, study-wide: Donors were chiefly white British, with a greater number of females, and clonal diversity was perhaps underestimated.

Data came from immunoSEQ multiplex PCR; TCRdb stores just in-frame clones and leaves some out. The data contain around 150,000 clones, approximately 94% of them seen just once; the ten biggest clones take up over 4.5%. The trim removed 4 bases at V and 4 bases at J, leaving 10 bases unmatched. The CDR3 is 16 amino acids. The germline V gene encodes CDR1 MNHEY and CDR2 SVGAGI. The sequenced sample was peripheral blood, obtained 28 days after the second AZD1222 dose. This chain links TRBV6-5 with TRBJ1-1; 9 positions agree with TRBD1. The TCR comes from an adult who received the AZD1222 COVID-19 vaccine. CDR3 in amino acids: CASSFPGQGGATEAFF. The CDR3 DNA sequence: TGTGCCAGCAGTTTTCCGGGACAGGGAGGGGCCACTGAAGCTTTCTTT.